This entry concerns a single TCR beta chain. Original processing notes: For nucleated cells, counts were estimated from reference gene primer amplification. Data came from immunoSEQ multiplex PCR; TCRdb stores just in-frame clones and leaves some out. V and J calls and clone size come straight from that table; D and trimming were deduced from the DNA. The profile shows 150,000 to 200,000 clones, 87% of them singletons. The V end lost 4 bases, the J end lost 7 bases, and 19 bases lay between the germline ends. Germline V gene lookup returns CDR1 KGHDR and CDR2 SFDVKD. The CDR3 has 16 residues. The data originate from a study of blood T cell repertoires in COVID-19. Study-level background: Nucleic acid was either cDNA or gDNA, and it came from T cells, B-cell-depleted T cells, or PBMCs.

The specimen was peripheral blood. The V and J genes are TRBV24-1 and TRBJ2-1, with D possibly TRBD1 on 6 matching bases. The sequence was obtained from a man aged 18 to 30 with active or convalescent COVID-19. The CDR3 coding sequence is TGTGCCACCAGTGAACCAAAACAGGGCTCAGGGAATGAGCAGTTCTTC. Encoded protein: CATSEPKQGSGNEQFF.